This is a list of T cell receptor beta chains from one sample in a study of shared clonotypes between healthy human individuals. Assay used: immunoSEQ multiplex PCR; TCRdb lists only in-frame clones, some missing. The sample lists approximately 350,000 clones, about 97% occurring once. The sequenced material came from memory CD8+ T cells sorted from blood. These receptors were obtained from a man aged 25 to 40 in good health. Both conserved end residues are part of each CDR3. Each record gives: clone size, V gene, D gene, J gene, CDR3 DNA, CDR3 protein. A D gene is named only where the DNA matches it firmly. Only part of the rows carry a size: once, few, many, or a class if the clone is expanded.

-	TRBV19	TRBD1	TRBJ2-5	TGTGCCAGTAGTCGCGGGACAGGGCTAGTAGAGACCCAGTACTTC	CASSRGTGLVETQYF
-	TRBV5-1	TRBD2	TRBJ2-1	TGCGCCAGCAGCTTGGGGGACAGGGCCCTGCAGGCTAGCGGGAGGGCGTACAATGAGCAGTTCTTC	CASSLGDRALQASGRAYNEQFF
-	TRBV5-1	TRBD2	TRBJ2-2	TGCGCCAGCAGCTTGACTAGCGGGGTCACCGGGGAGCTGTTTTTT	CASSLTSGVTGELFF
-	TRBV7-3	-	TRBJ2-1	TGTGCCAGCAGCTTAACAATTAGGAATGAGCAGTTCTTC	CASSLTIRNEQFF
-	TRBV7-9	-	TRBJ1-5	TGTGCCAGCAGCTTAGGCAGGGGCGAATATAGCAATCAGCCCCAGCATTTT	CASSLGRGEYSNQPQHF
-	TRBV20-1	-	TRBJ2-7	TGCAGTGCCAGGTTTTACGAGCAGTACTTC	CSARFYEQYF
-	TRBV28	-	TRBJ2-1	TGTGCCAGCAGTATCCCAACCTTCGTTGGAAATGAGCAGTTCTTC	CASSIPTFVGNEQFF
few	TRBV2	-	TRBJ2-7	TGTGCCAGCGGACGCCGACTAGCCTACGAGCAGTACTTC	CASGRRLAYEQYF
-	TRBV5-1	-	TRBJ2-1	TGCGCCAGCAGGTCGGTTGGGGCCTACAATGAGCAGTTCTTC	CASRSVGAYNEQFF
-	TRBV10-3	-	TRBJ2-7	TGTGCCATCAGGATCCCCGAGTCCTACGAGCAGTACTTC	CAIRIPESYEQYF
-	TRBV11-2	-	TRBJ1-3	TGTGCCAGCAGCTTATCGGCAGGCCGGGGGGCTGGAAACACCATATATTTT	CASSLSAGRGAGNTIYF
-	TRBV10-3	-	TRBJ2-7	TGTGCCATCAGTGAGTCAGGAGCCGCCTCGGGAGAGCAGTACTTC	CAISESGAASGEQYF
-	TRBV7-9	TRBD2	TRBJ2-7	TGTGCCAGCAGCTCCGTTGGTGGGAGGGCCTACGAGCAGTACTTC	CASSSVGGRAYEQYF
-	TRBV4-1	-	TRBJ2-3	TGCGCCAGCAGCCAGGCGGTTGGGGGGTTAGATACGCAGTATTTT	CASSQAVGGLDTQYF
-	TRBV6-5	-	TRBJ2-5	TGTGCCAGCAGTTGGGTCAGCGATCGGACCCAGTACTTC	CASSWVSDRTQYF
-	TRBV2	-	TRBJ2-3	TGTGCCAGCAGTAACACAGATACGCAGTATTTT	CASSNTDTQYF
-	TRBV29-1	TRBD1	TRBJ2-5	TGCAGCGTTGACTTTTTCCGGACAGGGGTGGTGAGGGAGACCCAGTACTTC	CSVDFFRTGVVRETQYF
-	TRBV29-1	-	TRBJ1-2	TGCAGCGTTGAATCACGTTCCCAGGGAGGATATGGCTACACCTTC	CSVESRSQGGYGYTF
-	TRBV25-1	TRBD2	TRBJ2-2	TGTGCCAGCAGCCGACTAGCGGGGCCCGGGGAGCTGTTTTTT	CASSRLAGPGELFF
once	TRBV6-6	-	TRBJ2-3	TGTGCCAGCAGTTCAACGCAGACAGTCAGCACAGATACGCAGTATTTT	CASSSTQTVSTDTQYF
-	TRBV7-9	TRBD2	TRBJ2-3	TGTGCCAGCAGCTTTATGCTGGCGGGAGATCTCACAGATACGCAGTATTTT	CASSFMLAGDLTDTQYF
-	TRBV19	TRBD1	TRBJ1-1	TGTGCCAGTAGGGGACAGCCGAACACTGAAGCTTTCTTT	CASRGQPNTEAFF